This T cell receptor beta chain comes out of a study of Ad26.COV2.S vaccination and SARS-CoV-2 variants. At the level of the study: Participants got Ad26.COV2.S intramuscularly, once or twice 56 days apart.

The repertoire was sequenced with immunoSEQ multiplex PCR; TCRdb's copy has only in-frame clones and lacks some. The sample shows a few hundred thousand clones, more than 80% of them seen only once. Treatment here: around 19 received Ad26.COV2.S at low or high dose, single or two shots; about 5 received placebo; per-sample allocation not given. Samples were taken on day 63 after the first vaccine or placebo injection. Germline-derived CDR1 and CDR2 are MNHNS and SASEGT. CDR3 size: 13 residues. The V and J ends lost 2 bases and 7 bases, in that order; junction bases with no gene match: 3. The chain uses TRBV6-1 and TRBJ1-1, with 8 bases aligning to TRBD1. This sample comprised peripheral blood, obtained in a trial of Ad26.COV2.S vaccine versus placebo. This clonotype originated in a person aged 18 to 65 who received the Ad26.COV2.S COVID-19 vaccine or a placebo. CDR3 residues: CASSEQGAGEAFF. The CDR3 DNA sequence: TGTGCCAGCAGTGAACAGGGGGCTGGTGAAGCTTTCTTT.